The sequence of this TCR beta chain was determined in a study of tumor-infiltrating lymphocytes in glioblastoma multiforme. Notes on the study in general: The TCR and somatic mutation analysis included just one glioblastoma patient. T cells were not sorted into functional subsets.

Trimming removed 2 bases from V and 0 bases from J, with 8 bases in between. This CDR3 region has 15 residues. Concerning this clonotype itself: The antigen is unknown.

TCR beta libraries were built from RNA through three nested multiplex PCR rounds using modified ARM-PCR. MiXCR was run by TCRdb on the multiplex PCR reads, yielding one entry per CDR3 protein. The profile covers about 8,400 distinct CDR3 sequences, with around 74% appearing a single time and roughly 48% taken by the ten largest. V gene TRBV12-3 or TRBV12-4 combines with J gene TRBJ2-4; no definite D call. This TCR was sampled from a male donor with glioblastoma. Specimen: brain tumor tissue. The CDR3 nucleotides are TGTGCCAGCAGTTTATCCAGTCTAGCCAAAAACATTCAGTACTTC. As protein: CASSLSSLAKNIQYF.